This T cell receptor (beta chain) stems from a study of OX40 agonist ivuxolimab in advanced cancers. Study in general: Given to patients was ivuxolimab, an agonistic anti-OX40 (CD134) antibody. Patients in dose escalation had liver, melanoma, kidney or head and neck cancers. Study-wide findings and caveats: Some nonresponders additionally presented with little normalized T-cell clonal expansion. Low clonal expansion, among the lowest seen, marked partial responders at 0.1-3.0 mg/kg.

The ends were cut back, 2 bases at V and 2 bases at J, with 7 bases in the middle. This CDR3 contains 13 residues. Germline CDR1 MNHEY, CDR2 SMNVEV (reference sequence). Regarding this clone: Its specificity is not known.

Method: immunoSEQ multiplex PCR; TCRdb's copy keeps in-frame clones and lacks some. The sample shows tens of thousands of clones, over 75% of them seen only once. The chain uses TRBV27 and TRBJ2-7; D not certain. This specimen consisted of CD4+ or CD8+ T cells sorted from blood, obtained in a trial of the OX40 agonist ivuxolimab. The TCR was taken from an adult with an advanced solid tumor such as melanoma, head and neck, liver or kidney cancer. CDR3 nucleotide sequence: TGTGCCAGCAGTTTAGGGCCCACCTACGAGCAGTACTTC. Translating gives CASSLGPTYEQYF.